This T cell receptor (beta chain) was recorded in a study of blood T cell repertoires in COVID-19. In the study overall: Researchers got acute and convalescent COVID-19 samples from the United States, Italy and Spain. T cells, B-cell-depleted T cells, or PBMCs supplied cDNA or gDNA.

CDR3 length: 14 residues. V was pared by 1 base and J by 7 bases, with 7 bases of the junction left unmatched. Germline loops: CDR1 SGHAT, CDR2 FQNNGV. Per the study methods: Amplification with reference gene primers provided the estimates of nucleated cell counts. TCRdb's copy holds only in-frame clones and misses some; the assay was immunoSEQ multiplex PCR. Clonal size and the V and J genes are those of that table, whereas D and trimming came from the DNA. The sample records about 81,000 clones, approximately 88% being singletons. This sequence was found in a man aged 65-85 years with acute or convalescent COVID-19. Sequenced: peripheral blood. The chain uses TRBV11-2 and TRBJ2-7; 7 bases align to TRBD1. This chain's CDR3 is CASSLGDPRGEQYF. The CDR3 DNA sequence: TGTGCCAGCAGCTTAGGTGACCCCAGGGGGGAGCAGTACTTC.